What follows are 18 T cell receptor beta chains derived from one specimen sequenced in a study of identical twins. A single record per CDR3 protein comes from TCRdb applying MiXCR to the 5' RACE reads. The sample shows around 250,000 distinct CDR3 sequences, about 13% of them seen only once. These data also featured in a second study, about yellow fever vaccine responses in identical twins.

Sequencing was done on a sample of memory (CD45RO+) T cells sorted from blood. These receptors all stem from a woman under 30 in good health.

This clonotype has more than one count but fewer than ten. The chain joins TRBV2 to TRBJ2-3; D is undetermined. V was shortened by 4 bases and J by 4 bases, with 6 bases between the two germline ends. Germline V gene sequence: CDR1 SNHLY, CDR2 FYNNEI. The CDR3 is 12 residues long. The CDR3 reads CASSVKADTQYF. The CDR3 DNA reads TGTGCCAGCAGTGTCAAGGCAGATACGCAGTATTTT. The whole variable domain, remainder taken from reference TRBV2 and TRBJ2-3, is EPEVTQTPSHQVTQMGQEVILRCVPISNHLYFYWYRQILGQKVEFLVSFYNNEISEKSEIFDDQFSVERPDGSNFTLKIRSTKLEDSAMYFCASSVKADTQYFGPGTRLTVL.

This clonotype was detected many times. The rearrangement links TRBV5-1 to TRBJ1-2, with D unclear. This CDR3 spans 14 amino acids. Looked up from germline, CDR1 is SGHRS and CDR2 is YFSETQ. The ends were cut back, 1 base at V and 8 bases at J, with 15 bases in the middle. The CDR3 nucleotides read TGCGCCAGCAGCTTGACGTCGGGGAGTTACGGCTACACCTTC. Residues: CASSLTSGSYGYTF.

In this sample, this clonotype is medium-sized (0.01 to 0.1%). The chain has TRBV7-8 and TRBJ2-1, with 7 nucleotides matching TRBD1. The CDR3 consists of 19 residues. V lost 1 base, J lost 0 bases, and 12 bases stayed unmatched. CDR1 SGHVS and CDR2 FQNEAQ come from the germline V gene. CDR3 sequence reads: CASSLGWRNRGYSYNEQFF. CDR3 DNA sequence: TGTGCCAGCAGCTTAGGCTGGAGGAACAGGGGCTACTCCTACAATGAGCAGTTCTTC.

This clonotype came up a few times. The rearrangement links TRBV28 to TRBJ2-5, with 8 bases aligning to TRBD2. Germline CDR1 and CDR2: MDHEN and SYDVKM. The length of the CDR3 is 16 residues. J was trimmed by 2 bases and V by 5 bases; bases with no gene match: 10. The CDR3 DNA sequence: TGTGCCAGCAGTACCCTAGGAGCGGGAGAGCAAGAGACCCAGTACTTC. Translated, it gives CASSTLGAGEQETQYF.

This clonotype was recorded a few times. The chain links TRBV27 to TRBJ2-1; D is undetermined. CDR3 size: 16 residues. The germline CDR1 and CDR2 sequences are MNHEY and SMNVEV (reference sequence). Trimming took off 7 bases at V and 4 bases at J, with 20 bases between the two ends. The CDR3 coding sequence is TGTGCCAGCATGGTATCCTCTAATTCCCGGTACAATGAGCAGTTCTTC. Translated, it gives CASMVSSNSRYNEQFF.

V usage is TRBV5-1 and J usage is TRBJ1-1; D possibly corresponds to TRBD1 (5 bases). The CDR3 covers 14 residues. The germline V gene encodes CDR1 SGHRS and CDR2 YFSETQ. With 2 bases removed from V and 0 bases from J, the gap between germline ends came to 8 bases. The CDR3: CASSFRVMNTEAFF. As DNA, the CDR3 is TGCGCCAGCAGCTTCAGGGTCATGAACACTGAAGCTTTCTTT.

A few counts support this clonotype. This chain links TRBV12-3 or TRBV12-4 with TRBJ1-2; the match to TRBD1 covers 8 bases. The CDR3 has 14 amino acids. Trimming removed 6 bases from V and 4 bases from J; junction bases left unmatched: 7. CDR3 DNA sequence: TGTGCCAGCAGAGAAGCCGGGACAGGCTATGGCTACACCTTC. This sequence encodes CASREAGTGYGYTF.

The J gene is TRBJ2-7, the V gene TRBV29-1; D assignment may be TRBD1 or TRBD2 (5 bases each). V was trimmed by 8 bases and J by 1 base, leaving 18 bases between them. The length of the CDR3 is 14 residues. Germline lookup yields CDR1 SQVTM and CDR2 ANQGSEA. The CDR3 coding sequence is TGCAGCCTCCCCGGTTGGGGGTCTTCCTACGAGCAGTACTTC. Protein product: CSLPGWGSSYEQYF.

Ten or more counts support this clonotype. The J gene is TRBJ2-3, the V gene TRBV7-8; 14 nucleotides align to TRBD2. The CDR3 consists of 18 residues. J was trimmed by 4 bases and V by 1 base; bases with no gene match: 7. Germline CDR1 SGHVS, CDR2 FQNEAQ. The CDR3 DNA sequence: TGTGCCAGCAGCTTAGTTGGGACTAGCGGGAGAGTGGCAGATACGCAGTATTTT. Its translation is CASSLVGTSGRVADTQYF.

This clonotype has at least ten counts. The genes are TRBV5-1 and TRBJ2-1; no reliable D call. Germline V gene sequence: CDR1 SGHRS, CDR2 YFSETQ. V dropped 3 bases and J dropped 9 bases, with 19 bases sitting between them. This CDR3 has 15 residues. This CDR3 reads CASSSTIKAHTEQFF. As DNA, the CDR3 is TGCGCCAGCAGCTCGACCATCAAAGCTCATACTGAGCAGTTCTTC.

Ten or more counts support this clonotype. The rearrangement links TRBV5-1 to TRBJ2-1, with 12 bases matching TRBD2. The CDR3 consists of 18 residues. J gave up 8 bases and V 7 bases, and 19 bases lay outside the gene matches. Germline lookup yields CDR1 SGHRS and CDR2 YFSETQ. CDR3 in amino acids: CASYERTLAGGIRDEQFF. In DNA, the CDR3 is TGCGCCAGCTATGAAAGGACGCTAGCGGGGGGGATCCGCGATGAGCAGTTCTTC.

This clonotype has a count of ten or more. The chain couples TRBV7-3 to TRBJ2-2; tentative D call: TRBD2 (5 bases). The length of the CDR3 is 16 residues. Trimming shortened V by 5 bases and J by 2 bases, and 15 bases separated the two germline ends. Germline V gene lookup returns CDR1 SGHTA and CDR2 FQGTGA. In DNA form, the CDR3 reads TGTGCCAGCAGCCTCCAAGCGGCTCATAACACCGGGGAGCTGTTTTTT. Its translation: CASSLQAAHNTGELFF.

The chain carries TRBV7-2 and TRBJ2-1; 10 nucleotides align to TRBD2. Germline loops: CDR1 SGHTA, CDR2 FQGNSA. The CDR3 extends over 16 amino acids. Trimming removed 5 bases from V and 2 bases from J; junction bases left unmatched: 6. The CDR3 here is CASSIVAGGPYNEQFF. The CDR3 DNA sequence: TGTGCCAGCAGCATCGTAGCGGGGGGTCCCTACAATGAGCAGTTCTTC.

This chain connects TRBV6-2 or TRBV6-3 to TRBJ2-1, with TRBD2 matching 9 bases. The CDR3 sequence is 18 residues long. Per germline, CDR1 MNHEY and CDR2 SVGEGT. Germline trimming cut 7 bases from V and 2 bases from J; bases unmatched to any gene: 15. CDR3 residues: CASTTGTAGGPAYNEQFF. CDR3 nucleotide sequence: TGTGCCAGCACCACCGGGACTGCGGGAGGGCCAGCCTACAATGAGCAGTTCTTC.

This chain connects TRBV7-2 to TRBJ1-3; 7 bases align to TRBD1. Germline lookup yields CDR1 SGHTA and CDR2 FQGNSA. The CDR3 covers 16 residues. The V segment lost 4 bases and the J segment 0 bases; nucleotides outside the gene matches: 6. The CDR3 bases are TGTGCCAGCAGCTCTTGGACAGGCTCCTCTGGAAACACCATATATTTT. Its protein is CASSSWTGSSGNTIYF.

DNA for the CDR3: TGTGCCAGCAGCACCAAAGCGGGACAGGCTCCCACCGAGCAGTACTTC. Its translation: CASSTKAGQAPTEQYF. This chain uses TRBV5-5 with TRBJ2-7, with D tentatively TRBD1 (8 bases). The CDR3 loop spans 16 amino acids. The germline V gene has CDR1 SGHKS and CDR2 YYEKEE (reference sequence). V lost 4 bases to trimming and J lost 6 bases, with 23 bases between them.

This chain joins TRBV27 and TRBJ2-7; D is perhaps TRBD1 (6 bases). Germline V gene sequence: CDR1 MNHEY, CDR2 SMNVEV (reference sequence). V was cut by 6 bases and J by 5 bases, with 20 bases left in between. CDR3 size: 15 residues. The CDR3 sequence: CASRSKTPGAHEQYF. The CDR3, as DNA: TGTGCCAGCAGATCAAAAACTCCAGGGGCCCACGAGCAGTACTTC.

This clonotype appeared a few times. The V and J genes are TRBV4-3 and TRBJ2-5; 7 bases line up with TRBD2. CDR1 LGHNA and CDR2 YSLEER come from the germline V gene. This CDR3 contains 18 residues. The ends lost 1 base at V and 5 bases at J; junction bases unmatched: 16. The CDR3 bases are TGCGCCAGCAGCCAAGCAAAAAGCGTGGGAGGGCCTTGGGAGACCCAGTACTTC. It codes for CASSQAKSVGGPWETQYF.